This T cell receptor (beta chain) was obtained from a study of long-term antiretroviral therapy in people with HIV. On this clone itself: Its antigen is not known.

Study results and limitations: HIV repertoire CDR3 lengths ranged less widely than those of controls.

Germline V gene sequence: CDR1 LGHNA, CDR2 YNFKEQ. V was clipped by 0 bases and J by 4 bases, with 13 bases between them. There are 15 residues in the CDR3. Everyone in the study who had HIV was treated in the United States. The cryopreserved samples used held about 0.95-10 million PBMC prior to extraction of DNA. An immunoSEQ assay, version v3.0, was performed at survey level. TCRdb keeps only in-frame clones here, not all; method: immunoSEQ multiplex PCR. The sample holds just over 20,000 clones, roughly four fifths seen once. The chain carries TRBV4-2 and TRBJ2-7, with a tentative D call TRBD1 (5 bases). The sequences come from unsorted PBMCs, collected 0.5 years after starting antiretroviral therapy. The source is a man between 18 and 35 years old with HIV. The CDR3 loop reads CASSQDGRAGYEQYF. The CDR3 DNA sequence: TGTGCCAGCAGCCAAGATGGCAGGGCTGGATACGAGCAGTACTTC.